One sample yielded the 21 T cell receptor beta chains listed below, sequenced in a study of CD8 T cells in ankylosing spondylitis. Study-level results: Characteristic, it appeared, of ankylosing spondylitis blood was a TCR beta motif of about eight highly homologous variants.

These receptors lack a known antigen. TCRdb processed the 5' RACE reads anew with MiXCR; each CDR3 protein has one entry. This sample has about 210,000 distinct CDR3 sequences, with around 6.6% found just once. Sequencing was done on a sample of blood, either unsorted or a sorted T cell fraction (not recorded which). These receptors were taken from a male donor with ankylosing spondylitis.

In this sample, this clonotype turned up many times. The chain links TRBV28 to TRBJ1-1; D unclear. Looked up from germline, CDR1 is MDHEN and CDR2 is SYDVKM. Trimming cost V 0 bases and J 7 bases, with 12 bases left between them. CDR3 size: 14 residues. In nucleotides, the CDR3 is TGTGCCAGCAGTTTATGGACACGGAACGATGAAGCTTTCTTT. Protein product: CASSLWTRNDEAFF.

The table lists this clonotype with many counts. The J gene is TRBJ2-1, the V gene TRBV27; a weak D match, TRBD2 (6 bases). The V gene lost 3 bases and the J gene lost 10 bases, with 10 bases spanning the gap. The CDR3 has 12 amino acids. Germline CDR1 reads MNHEY; CDR2 reads SMNVEV (reference sequence). DNA of the CDR3: TGTGCCAGCAGTTTCGGAGGGAGAGAGCAGTTCTTC. It codes for CASSFGGREQFF.

This clonotype was counted many times. The chain is built from TRBV7-8 and TRBJ2-5, with D possibly being TRBD2 (6 bases). The CDR3 has 15 residues. Germline V CDR1 and CDR2: SGHVS, FQNEAQ. V dropped 3 bases and J dropped 5 bases, with 16 bases sitting between them. CDR3 sequence: CASSFLGGNWETQYF. CDR3 DNA: TGTGCCAGCAGCTTTTTGGGCGGGAATTGGGAGACCCAGTACTTC.

This clonotype was detected ten times or more. The V call is TRBV6-5, the J call TRBJ2-1; 14 bases map to TRBD2. V shed 0 bases, J shed 9 bases, and the junction held 4 bases outside the gene matches. The CDR3 has 16 residues. CDR1 and CDR2 from the germline V gene are MNHEY and SVGAGI. As DNA, the CDR3 is TGTGCCAGCAGTTACTCCGGGGGACTAGCGGGAGTTGAGCAGTTCTTC. Residues: CASSYSGGLAGVEQFF.

This clonotype was seen at least ten times. This chain connects TRBV11-2 to TRBJ2-1, with no clear D. V lost 5 bases and J lost 5, with 10 bases in between. Germline V gene data show CDR1 as SGHAT and CDR2 as FQNNGV. The CDR3 loop spans 13 amino acids. The CDR3 nucleotides are TGTGCCAGCAGCCAAGATCCCCACAATGAGCAGTTCTTC. This translates into CASSQDPHNEQFF.

Concerning this clonotype itself: A much larger clone sits a single nucleotide away, making a read error possible. CDR3 DNA sequence: TGTGCCATCAGCGCAAACGGGAGGACCTACGAGCAGTACTTC. Translated: CAISANGRTYEQYF. The chain joins TRBV9 to TRBJ2-7, with TRBD2 matching 7 bases. This CDR3 has 14 amino acids. Germline-derived CDR1 and CDR2 are SGDLS and YYNGEE. Full variable domain (missing parts from reference TRBV9 and TRBJ2-7): DSGVTQTPKHLITATGQRVTLRCSPRSGDLSVYWYQQSLDQGLQFLIQYYNGEERAKGNILERFSAQQFPDLHSELNLSSLELGDSALYFCAISANGRTYEQYFGPGTRLTVT.

The sample holds many counts of this clonotype. V and J are TRBV6-2 or TRBV6-3 and TRBJ2-5, with TRBD2 matching over 9 bases. Germline V lookup: CDR1 MNHEY, CDR2 SVGEGT. This CDR3 is 14 amino acids long. With V trimmed by 0 bases and J by 9 bases, 5 bases remained unmatched. CDR3 residues: CASSYSMVAGAQYF. The CDR3, as DNA: TGTGCCAGCAGTTACTCGATGGTAGCGGGAGCCCAGTACTTC.

In this sample, this clonotype turned up many times. This sequence joins TRBV20-1 and TRBJ1-2, with TRBD1 identical over 9 bases. The CDR3 extends over 14 amino acids. The germline V gene encodes CDR1 DFQATT and CDR2 SNEGSKA (reference sequence). V was clipped by 0 bases and J by 7 bases; unmatched bases: 6. Here the CDR3 DNA reads TGCAGTGCTAGAGATCAAAACAGGGGGCCTGGCTACACCTTC. Residues: CSARDQNRGPGYTF.

This clonotype was found many times. This rearrangement joins TRBV7-9 to TRBJ2-1, with 11 bases lining up with TRBD2. Germline V gene data show CDR1 as SEHNR and CDR2 as FQNEAQ (reference sequence). Trimming at V came to 8 bases and at J to 14 bases, leaving 17 bases not matched to a gene. The CDR3 runs 15 residues. Here the CDR3 reads CASGTGTSGTTVEFF. For the CDR3, the DNA is TGTGCCAGCGGGACCGGGACTAGCGGAACGACCGTGGAGTTCTTC.

This clonotype was seen many times. This chain links TRBV28 with TRBJ2-3; D tentatively fits TRBD1 or TRBD2 (5 bases each). CDR3 length: 15 amino acids. Between the trimmed V and J ends, which lost 3 bases and 4 bases, there was a span of 14 bases. Germline V lookup: CDR1 MDHEN, CDR2 SYDVKM. For the CDR3, the DNA is TGTGCCAGCAGTTTCGGGACCCCAGGGTCAGATACGCAGTATTTT. Residues: CASSFGTPGSDTQYF.

There are many counts of this clonotype. This chain links TRBV6-2 or TRBV6-3 with TRBJ1-2; D is possibly TRBD1 (6 bases). Germline assignment: CDR1 MNHEY and CDR2 SVGEGT. This CDR3 has 14 residues. V was pared by 0 bases and J by 4 bases, with 9 bases between. The CDR3 region is CASSYSNRAYGYTF. The CDR3 nucleotides are TGTGCCAGCAGTTACTCGAACAGGGCCTATGGCTACACCTTC.

With regard to this clonotype: Given a much more abundant clone one base away, this may be a read error. The J gene is TRBJ2-1, the V gene TRBV7-9; possible D gene TRBD2, 5 bases. Trimming left V 7 bases short and J 0 bases short, with 16 bases between. The CDR3 runs 16 residues. In germline, CDR1 is SEHNR, CDR2 FQNEAQ (reference sequence). CDR3 sequence reads: CASNSTKWSSYNEQFF. As DNA, the CDR3 is TGTGCCAGCAACTCGACTAAATGGAGCTCCTACAATGAGCAGTTCTTC.

This clonotype was picked up many times. This chain uses TRBV28 with TRBJ1-5, with 10 bases fitting TRBD1. The CDR3 spans 14 residues. Trimming at V came to 6 bases and at J to 4 bases, leaving 3 bases not matched to a gene. CDR1 and CDR2 (germline): MDHEN, SYDVKM. The CDR3 sequence is CASSRGQGNQPQHF. CDR3 nucleotide sequence: TGTGCCAGCAGCCGGGGACAGGGGAATCAGCCCCAGCATTTT.

This clonotype was observed a handful of times. This sequence joins TRBV18 and TRBJ1-1; 11 nucleotides agree with TRBD1. The germline CDR1 and CDR2 sequences are KGHSH and LQKENI. J lost 3 bases, V lost 6 bases, and 12 bases had no gene match. This CDR3 has 17 amino acids. The CDR3 loop is CASSRTGGVVRDTEAFF. Written as DNA, the CDR3 is TGTGCCAGCTCTCGGACAGGGGGCGTCGTACGGGACACTGAAGCTTTCTTT.

This clonotype was recorded at least ten times. This sequence joins TRBV5-1 and TRBJ2-7, with 12 bases lining up with TRBD2. Germline CDR1 SGHRS, CDR2 YFSETQ. The CDR3 covers 15 residues. V shed 4 bases, J shed 3 bases, and the junction held 5 bases outside the gene matches. The CDR3 protein is CASSTGLAGSYEQYF. The CDR3, as DNA: TGCGCCAGCAGCACCGGACTAGCGGGAAGCTACGAGCAGTACTTC.

This clonotype was recorded at least ten times. The rearrangement links TRBV7-9 to TRBJ1-2; D not certain. The V and J ends lost 0 bases and 8 bases respectively, with 10 bases between them. Germline CDR1 SEHNR, CDR2 FQNEAQ (reference sequence). The CDR3 consists of 13 residues. The CDR3 bases are TGTGCCAGCAGCTTAGCCCAAGCTGTAGGCTACACCTTC. Its protein is CASSLAQAVGYTF.

Ten or more counts support this clonotype. J is TRBJ2-1 and V is TRBV7-2, with D possibly TRBD2 on 6 matching bases. Germline assignment: CDR1 SGHTA and CDR2 FQGNSA. The V gene lost 5 bases and the J gene lost 7 bases, with 15 bases spanning the gap. This CDR3 is built from 14 residues. CDR3 sequence: CASSPGTLGNEQFF. The CDR3 DNA is TGTGCCAGCAGCCCCGGGACTCTGGGGAATGAGCAGTTCTTC.

This clonotype was detected ten times or more. CDR3 amino acids: CASSYTDEQFF. CDR3 DNA: TGTGCCAGCAGCTACACGGATGAGCAGTTCTTC. The chain joins TRBV7-2 to TRBJ2-1; D remains unclear. The CDR3 loop spans 11 amino acids. Germline V gene sequence: CDR1 SGHTA, CDR2 FQGNSA. The V and J ends lost 4 bases and 8 bases respectively, with 6 bases between them.

The gene calls are TRBV6-5 and TRBJ2-7, with a weak D call TRBD1 (6 bases). The germline CDR1 and CDR2 sequences are MNHEY and SVGAGI. The CDR3 is 14 residues long. The V gene lost 6 bases and the J gene lost 4 bases, with 16 bases spanning the gap. Here the CDR3 reads CASSYQGNSYEQYF. The CDR3 region has the DNA TGTGCCAGCAGCTATCAGGGGAATTCGTACGAGCAGTACTTC.

This clonotype occurred many times. This chain uses TRBV12-3 or TRBV12-4 with TRBJ1-1; tentative D call: TRBD1 (6 bases). This CDR3 is 15 amino acids long. V was clipped by 2 bases and J by 5 bases, with 15 bases between them. The CDR3 coding sequence is TGTGCCAGCAGTTTATGGGGCAGGGGAAGGACTGAAGCTTTCTTT. This encodes CASSLWGRGRTEAFF.

This clonotype was counted at least ten times. This chain connects TRBV4-3 to TRBJ2-7; 11 nucleotides align to TRBD1. The germline V gene has CDR1 LGHNA and CDR2 YSLEER. This CDR3 contains 15 residues. V lost 1 base, J lost 3 bases, and 2 bases stayed unmatched. The CDR3 loop reads CASSQADRGLYEQYF. CDR3 nucleotide sequence: TGCGCCAGCAGCCAAGCGGACAGGGGGCTCTACGAGCAGTACTTC.